There are many counts of the clone carrying this TCR beta chain. What it recognizes is unknown. Looked up from germline, CDR1 is SGHVS and CDR2 is FNYEAQ. There are 14 residues in the CDR3. V dropped 4 bases and J dropped 12; count of bases not matched to a gene: 12. This record comes from a study of response to subunit inactivated influenza vaccine. Broader study findings: Each seasonal influenza vaccination, the authors suggested, recruits few new T cells.

Using its own MiXCR run on the RT-PCR reads, TCRdb lists one record per CDR3 protein. The sample contains approximately 530,000 distinct CDR3 sequences, less than 10% of which appear only once. This material consisted of PBMCs from blood, taken roughly 24 months after vaccination. This clonotype originated in a man aged 50-75 years who received an inactivated influenza vaccine. V and J are TRBV7-6 and TRBJ2-1; 7 nucleotides align to TRBD2. The CDR3 spells CASSSKRNSGGQFF. The CDR3 DNA reads as TGTGCCAGCAGCTCTAAGAGGAATTCGGGAGGGCAGTTCTTC.